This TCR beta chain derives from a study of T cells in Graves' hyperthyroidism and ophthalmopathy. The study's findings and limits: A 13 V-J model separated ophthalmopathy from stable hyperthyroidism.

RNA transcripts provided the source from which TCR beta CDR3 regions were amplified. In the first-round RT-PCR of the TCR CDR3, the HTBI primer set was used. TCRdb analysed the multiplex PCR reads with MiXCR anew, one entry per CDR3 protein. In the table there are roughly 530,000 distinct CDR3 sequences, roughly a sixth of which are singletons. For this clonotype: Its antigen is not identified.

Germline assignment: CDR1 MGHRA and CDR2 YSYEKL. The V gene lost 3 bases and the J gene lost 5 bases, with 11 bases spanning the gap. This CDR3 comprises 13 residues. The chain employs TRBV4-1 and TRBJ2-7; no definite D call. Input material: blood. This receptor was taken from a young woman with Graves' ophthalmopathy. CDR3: CASSHALADEQYF. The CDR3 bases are TGCGCCAGCAGCCACGCTCTGGCGGACGAGCAGTACTTC.